This T cell receptor (beta chain) was sequenced in a study of cytomegalovirus exposure and HLA in healthy donors. Trimming stripped 4 bases from V and 6 bases from J, with 24 bases between. CDR3 length equals 17 residues. Germline V gene sequence: CDR1 SGHNT, CDR2 YYREEE (reference sequence). The PCR had 60 Vbeta and 13 Jbeta primers. Measured with immunoSEQ multiplex PCR; TCRdb has only the in-frame clones, and not every one. The table records about 180,000 clones, roughly 75% of them present only once. The origin of this receptor is a woman aged 25-40 years in good health and CMV-seronegative. Sequencing was performed on PBMCs. V is TRBV5-4 and J is TRBJ2-3, with D tentatively TRBD1 (5 bases). CDR3 in amino acids: CASSPPGPFQGADTQYF. The CDR3 DNA is TGTGCCAGCAGCCCCCCCGGTCCGTTTCAAGGGGCGGATACGCAGTATTTT.